This record covers a single TCR beta chain. This sample is drawn from a study of cytomegalovirus exposure and HLA in healthy donors. Primers included in the PCR were 60 Vbeta and 13 Jbeta primers. Sequencing was performed with immunoSEQ multiplex PCR; in TCRdb, only in-frame clones are kept and a portion is missing. The table for this sample gives 180,000 or so clones. V lost 7 bases and J lost 4; bases outside the gene matches: 2. Germline CDR1 reads MNHEY; CDR2 reads SVGAGI. The CDR3 is 13 amino acids. This chain uses TRBV6-5 with TRBJ2-3, with 10 bases lining up with TRBD2. Sequencing was carried out using PBMCs. This clonotype was obtained from a woman aged 18-29 years in good health and CMV-seropositive. The chain's CDR3 is CASNLAGADTQYF. The CDR3 DNA is TGTGCCAGCAATCTAGCGGGAGCAGATACGCAGTATTTT.